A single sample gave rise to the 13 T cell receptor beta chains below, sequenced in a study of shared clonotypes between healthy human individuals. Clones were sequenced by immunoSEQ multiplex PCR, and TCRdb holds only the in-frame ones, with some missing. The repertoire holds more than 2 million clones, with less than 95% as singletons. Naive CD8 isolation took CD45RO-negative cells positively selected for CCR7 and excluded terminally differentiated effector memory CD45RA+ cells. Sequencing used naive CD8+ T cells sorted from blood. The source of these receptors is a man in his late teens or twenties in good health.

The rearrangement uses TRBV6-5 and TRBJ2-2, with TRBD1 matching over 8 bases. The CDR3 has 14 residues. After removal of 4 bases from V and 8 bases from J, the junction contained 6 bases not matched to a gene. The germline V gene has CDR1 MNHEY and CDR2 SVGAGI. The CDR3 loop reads CASSSDRGGGELFF. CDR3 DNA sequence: TGTGCCAGCAGTTCTGACAGGGGTGGGGGGGAGCTGTTTTTT.

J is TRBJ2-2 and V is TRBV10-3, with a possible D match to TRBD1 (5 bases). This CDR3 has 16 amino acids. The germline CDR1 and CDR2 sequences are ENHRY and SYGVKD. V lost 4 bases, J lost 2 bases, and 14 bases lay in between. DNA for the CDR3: TGTGCCATCAGTGGTCAATCAGGGATTAACACCGGGGAGCTGTTTTTT. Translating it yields CAISGQSGINTGELFF.

As DNA, the CDR3 is TGCGCCAGCAGCCAGGAGGTAGCGGGCTTACAAGAGACCCAGTACTTC. It translates to CASSQEVAGLQETQYF. V usage is TRBV4-1 and J usage is TRBJ2-5; 7 nucleotides match TRBD2. Germline lookup yields CDR1 MGHRA and CDR2 YSYEKL. This CDR3 has 16 residues. The ends lost 3 bases at V and 2 bases at J; junction bases unmatched: 9.

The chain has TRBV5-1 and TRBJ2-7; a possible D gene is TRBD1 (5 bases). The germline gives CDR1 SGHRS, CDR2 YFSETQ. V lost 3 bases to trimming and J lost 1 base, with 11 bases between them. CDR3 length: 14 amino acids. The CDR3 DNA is TGCGCCAGCAGCTCATATGACAGATCCTACGAGCAGTACTTC. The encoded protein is CASSSYDRSYEQYF.

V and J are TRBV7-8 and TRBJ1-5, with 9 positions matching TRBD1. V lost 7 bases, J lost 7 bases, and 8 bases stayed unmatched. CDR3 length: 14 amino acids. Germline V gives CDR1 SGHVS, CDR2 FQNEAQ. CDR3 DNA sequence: TGTGCCAGCATCCCACAGGGGGCGAAACAGCCCCAGCATTTT. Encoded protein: CASIPQGAKQPQHF. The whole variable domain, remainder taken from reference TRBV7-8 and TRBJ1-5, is GAGVSQSPRYKVAKRGQDVALRCDPISGHVSLFWYQQALGQGPEFLTYFQNEAQLDKSGLPSDRFFAERPEGSVSTLKIQRTQQEDSAVYLCASIPQGAKQPQHFGDGTRLSIL.

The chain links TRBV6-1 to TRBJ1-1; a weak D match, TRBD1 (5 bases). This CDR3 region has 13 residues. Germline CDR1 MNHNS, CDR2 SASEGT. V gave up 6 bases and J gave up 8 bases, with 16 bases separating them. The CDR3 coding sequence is TGTGCCAGCAGGGGGGGAGGGGCCAGGGAAGCTTTCTTT. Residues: CASRGGGAREAFF.

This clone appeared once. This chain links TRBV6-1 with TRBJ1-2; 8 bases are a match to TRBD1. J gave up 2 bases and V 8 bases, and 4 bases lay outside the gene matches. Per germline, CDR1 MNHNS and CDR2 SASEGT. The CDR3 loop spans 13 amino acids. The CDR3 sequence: CASAPGGNYGYTF. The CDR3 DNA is TGTGCCAGCGCCCCAGGGGGCAACTATGGCTACACCTTC.

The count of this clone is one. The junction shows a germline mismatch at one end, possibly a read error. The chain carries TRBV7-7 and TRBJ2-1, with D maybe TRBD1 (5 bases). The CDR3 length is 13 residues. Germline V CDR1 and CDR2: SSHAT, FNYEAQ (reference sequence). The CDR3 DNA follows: TGTGCTAGCAGCCTAGGGGCGGACAATGAGCAGTTCTTC. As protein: CASSLGADNEQFF.

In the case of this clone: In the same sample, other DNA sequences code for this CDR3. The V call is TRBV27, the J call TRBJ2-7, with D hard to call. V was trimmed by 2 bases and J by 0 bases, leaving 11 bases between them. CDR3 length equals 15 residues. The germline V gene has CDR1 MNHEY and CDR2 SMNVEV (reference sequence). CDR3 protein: CASSLLGASSYEQYF. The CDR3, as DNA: TGTGCCAGCAGTTTACTCGGTGCCAGCTCCTACGAGCAGTACTTC.

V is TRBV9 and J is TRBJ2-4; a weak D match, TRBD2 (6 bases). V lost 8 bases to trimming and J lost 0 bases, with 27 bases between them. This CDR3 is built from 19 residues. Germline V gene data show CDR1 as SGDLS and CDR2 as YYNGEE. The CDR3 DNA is TGTGCCAGACCTCTAAGGAGGGAGACCAAGCTTGTAGCCAAAAACATTCAGTACTTC. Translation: CARPLRRETKLVAKNIQYF.

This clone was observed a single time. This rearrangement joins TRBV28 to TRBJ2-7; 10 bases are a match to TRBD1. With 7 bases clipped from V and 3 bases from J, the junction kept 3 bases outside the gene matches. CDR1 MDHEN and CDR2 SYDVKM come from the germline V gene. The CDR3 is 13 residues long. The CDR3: CASMGQGNYEQYF. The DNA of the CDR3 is TGTGCCAGCATGGGACAGGGGAACTACGAGCAGTACTTC.

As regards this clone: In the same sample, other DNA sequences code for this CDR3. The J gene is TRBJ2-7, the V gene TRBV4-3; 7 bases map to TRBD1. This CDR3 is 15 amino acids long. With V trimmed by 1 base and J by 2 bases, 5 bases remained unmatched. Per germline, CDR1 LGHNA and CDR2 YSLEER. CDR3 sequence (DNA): TGCGCCAGCAGCCAAGCGCGGACAGGTACCTACGAGCAGTACTTC. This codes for CASSQARTGTYEQYF.

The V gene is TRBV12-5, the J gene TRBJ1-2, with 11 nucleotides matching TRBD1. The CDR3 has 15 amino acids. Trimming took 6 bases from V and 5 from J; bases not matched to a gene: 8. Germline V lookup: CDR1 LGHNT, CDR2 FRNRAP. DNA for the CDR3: TGTGCTAGTGGACCCGGACAGGGGGCGCGTTATGGCTACACCTTC. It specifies CASGPGQGARYGYTF. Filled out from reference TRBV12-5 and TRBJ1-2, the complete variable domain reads DARVTQTPRHKVTEMGQEVTMRCQPILGHNTVFWYRQTMMQGLELLAYFRNRAPLDDSGMPKDRFSAEMPDATLATLKIQPSEPRDSAVYFCASGPGQGARYGYTFGSGTRLTVV.